This entry concerns a single TCR beta chain. Its target is unknown. CDR3 regions were amplified by Arm-PCR using iRepertoire HTBI primers to build TCR beta libraries. TCRdb analysed the multiplex PCR reads with MiXCR anew, one entry per CDR3 protein. The sample lists about 660,000 distinct CDR3 sequences; around 30% were seen once. This sample was included in a study of regulatory T cells in long-lasting Graves disease. Study observations and caveats: Persistent Graves' patients had lower TCR diversity than newly diagnosed ones. Among the persistent patients, about 3,000 public clonotypes were shared, more than the approximately 1,000 shared among new patients. With a small sample size, accuracy may have been reduced.

As for time point: persistent/refractory GD, antithyroid drugs over 5 years with positive TRAb. From PBMCs, RNA was extracted and then used to make the TCR library. This material consisted of peripheral blood mononuclear cells (PBMCs), taken when the disease was refractory, from a patient treated with antithyroid drugs. This receptor was obtained from a female donor with Graves disease.

CDR3 coding DNA: TGTGCCAGCAGTCCTAGCGGGCGGAGCACAGATACGCAGTATTTT. As protein: CASSPSGRSTDTQYF. This sequence joins TRBV12-3 or TRBV12-4 and TRBJ2-3, with 8 bases aligning to TRBD2. Trimming at V came to 5 bases and at J to 0 bases, leaving 4 bases not matched to a gene. This CDR3 has 15 amino acids.